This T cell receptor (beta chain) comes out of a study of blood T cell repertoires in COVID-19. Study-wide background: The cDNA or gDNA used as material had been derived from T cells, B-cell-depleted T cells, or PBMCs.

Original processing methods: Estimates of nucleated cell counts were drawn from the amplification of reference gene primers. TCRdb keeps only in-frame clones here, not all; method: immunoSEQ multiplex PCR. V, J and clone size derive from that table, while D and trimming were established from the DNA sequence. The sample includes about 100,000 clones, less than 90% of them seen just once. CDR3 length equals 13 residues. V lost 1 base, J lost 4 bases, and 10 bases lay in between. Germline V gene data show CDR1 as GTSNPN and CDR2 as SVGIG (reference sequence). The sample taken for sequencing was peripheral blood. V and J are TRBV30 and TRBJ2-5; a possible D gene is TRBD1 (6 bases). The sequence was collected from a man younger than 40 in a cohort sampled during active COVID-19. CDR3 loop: CAWSGGGSETQYF. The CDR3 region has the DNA TGTGCCTGGAGTGGTGGGGGCTCAGAGACCCAGTACTTC.